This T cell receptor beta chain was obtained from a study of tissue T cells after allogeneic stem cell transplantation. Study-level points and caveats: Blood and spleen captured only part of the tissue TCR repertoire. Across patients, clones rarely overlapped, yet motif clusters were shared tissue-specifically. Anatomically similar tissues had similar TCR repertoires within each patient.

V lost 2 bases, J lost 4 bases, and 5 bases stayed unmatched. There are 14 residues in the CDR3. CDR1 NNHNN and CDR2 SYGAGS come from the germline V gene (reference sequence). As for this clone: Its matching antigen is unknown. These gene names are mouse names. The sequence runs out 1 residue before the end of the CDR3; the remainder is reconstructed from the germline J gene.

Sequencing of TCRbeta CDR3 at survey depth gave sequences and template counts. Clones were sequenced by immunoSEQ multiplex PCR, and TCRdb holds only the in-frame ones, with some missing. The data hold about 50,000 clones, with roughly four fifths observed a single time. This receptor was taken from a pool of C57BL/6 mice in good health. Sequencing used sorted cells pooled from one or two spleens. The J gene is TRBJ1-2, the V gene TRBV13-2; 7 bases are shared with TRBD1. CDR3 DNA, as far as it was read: TGTGCCAGCGGTGACGAGGGGGCCGGCTCCGACTACACC. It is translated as CASGDEGAGSDYT. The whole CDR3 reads CASGDEGAGSDYTF.